Detailed here is one T cell receptor (beta chain). Its antigen remains unknown. Losses at the gene ends were 1 base for V and 8 bases for J; bases not matched to a gene: 4. There are 15 residues in the CDR3. Germline CDR1 is SGHRS and CDR2 is YFSETQ. Assay used: immunoSEQ multiplex PCR; TCRdb lists only in-frame clones, some missing. There are about 220,000 clones in the sample; 80% to 90% occur only once, and around 2.6% lies in the top ten. The entry originates in a study of cytomegalovirus exposure and HLA in healthy donors. General observations from the study: Investigators reported 150 to 200 TCR beta chains as tied to cytomegalovirus. Most TCR sequences were uncommon, yet certain public TCRs appeared in many donors. Subsequent analysis found a tendency for first-cohort TCR clusters to co-occur within the approximately 130 validation repertoires.

The receptor comes from a young man in good health and CMV-seronegative. Sequencing was performed on PBMCs. The chain carries TRBV5-1 and TRBJ1-6, with 9 bases identical to TRBD1. The CDR3 nucleotides read TGCGCCAGCAGCTTGACAGGGGGCGACGATTCACCCCTCCACTTT. Translation: CASSLTGGDDSPLHF.